This TCR beta chain emerged from a study of blood T cell repertoires in COVID-19. Looking at the study overall: Specimens from acute and convalescent COVID-19 originated in the United States, Italy and Spain. The cDNA or gDNA used as material had been derived from T cells, B-cell-depleted T cells, or PBMCs.

V lost 6 bases and J lost 2, with 7 bases in between. CDR1 is LNHDA and CDR2 is SQIVND in the germline V gene (reference sequence). This CDR3 has 12 amino acids. Authors' processing steps: Reference gene primer amplification gave nucleated cell count estimates. Sequenced by immunoSEQ multiplex PCR; TCRdb stores in-frame clones only, minus some. Clone size and V and J calls were adopted from that table, with D and trimming inferred from the DNA. The table shows about 200,000 clones, with under 90% occurring only once. The TCR sequence derives from a man in his 60s who had recovered from COVID-19. The genes are TRBV19 and TRBJ1-2; perhaps TRBD1 as D (6 bases). The sample comprised peripheral blood. The CDR3: CASRDRNYGYTF. DNA of the CDR3: TGTGCCAGTAGGGACAGAAACTATGGCTACACCTTC. Using reference TRBV19 and TRBJ1-2 for the parts outside the CDR3, the full variable domain is DGGITQSPKYLFRKEGQNVTLSCEQNLNHDAMYWYRQDPGQGLRLIYYSQIVNDFQKGDIAEGYSVSREKKESFPLTVTSAQKNPTAFYLCASRDRNYGYTFGSGTRLTVV.